A selection of T cell receptor beta chains follows, all from one sample in a study of blood T cell repertoires in COVID-19. The table came from immunoSEQ multiplex PCR; TCRdb's copy has only in-frame clones and leaves some out. The table records tens of thousands of clones, about 82% of them present only once. Sequences were obtained from peripheral blood. These TCRs come from a human donor in a cohort sampled during active COVID-19. The CDR3 runs from the conserved cysteine through the conserved F or W. The D gene is left open where the match is weak. The size field is filled for only some rows; it gives once, few, many or a size class.

J | D | size | V | DNA | CDR3
TRBJ2-7 | TRBD1 | NA | TRBV28 | TGTGCCAGCAGGTTCAATACCGGGACAGTTACATACGAGCAGTACTTC | CASRFNTGTVTYEQYF
TRBJ2-3 | NA | NA | TRBV5-1 | TGCGCCAGCAGCCCAACTGGAGACACAGATACGCAGTATTTT | CASSPTGDTDTQYF
TRBJ2-7 | TRBD1 | NA | TRBV19 | TGTGCCAGTAGTATTCGGACAGGATCCTACGAGCAGTACTTC | CASSIRTGSYEQYF
TRBJ1-5 | NA | NA | TRBV19 | TGTGCCAGTAGTGCGGGAGGTCAGCCCCAGCATTTT | CASSAGGQPQHF
TRBJ2-7 | NA | NA | TRBV9 | TGTGCCAGCAGCGTAGGGCAGGGTGGCGAGCAGTACTTC | CASSVGQGGEQYF
TRBJ1-1 | NA | NA | TRBV27 | TGTGCCAGCAGTCTACAGGGGAACACTGAAGCTTTCTTT | CASSLQGNTEAFF
TRBJ1-5 | TRBD1 | NA | TRBV19 | TGTGCCAGTAGTATAGATCACGTAGGGGGCTCGCCCCAGCATTTT | CASSIDHVGGSPQHF
TRBJ2-6 | NA | NA | TRBV9 | TGTGCCAGCAGCCTCCCGACCGATCGGAGCTCTGGGGCCAACGTCCTGACTTTC | CASSLPTDRSSGANVLTF
TRBJ2-1 | TRBD2 | NA | TRBV27 | TGTGCCAGCAGTGTTACTAGCGGTCACTACAATGAGCAGTTCTTC | CASSVTSGHYNEQFF
TRBJ2-1 | TRBD1 | NA | TRBV4-2 | TGTGCCAGCAGCCTCCGGGACAGGGCCTACAATGAGCAGTTCTTC | CASSLRDRAYNEQFF
TRBJ2-3 | NA | NA | TRBV6-5 | TGTGCCAGCAGTCCGTTTAGCGAAATTGATACGCAGTATTTT | CASSPFSEIDTQYF
TRBJ2-3 | NA | NA | TRBV25-1 | TGTGCCAGCAGTGAATTTGGCAGGGGGGTTTTAGATACGCAGTATTTT | CASSEFGRGVLDTQYF
TRBJ2-2 | NA | NA | TRBV5-6 | TGTGCCAGCAGCACCCGGCCGGGCGGGGAGCTGTTTTTT | CASSTRPGGELFF
TRBJ2-3 | NA | NA | TRBV5-1 | TGCGCCAGCAGCTTGGGGGGTGGCGGGAACACAGATACGCAGTATTTT | CASSLGGGGNTDTQYF
TRBJ2-1 | TRBD1 | NA | TRBV24-1 | TGTGCCACCAGTGAAGGACAGGGATACAATGAGCAGTTCTTC | CATSEGQGYNEQFF
TRBJ2-3 | TRBD1 | NA | TRBV28 | TGTGCCACATGCAGGGGGATCGCAGATACGCAGTATTTT | CATCRGIADTQYF
TRBJ2-3 | NA | NA | TRBV6-2/TRBV6-3 | TGTGCCAGCAGTTACGGTTTCCAGGGTAGGACGACAGATACGCAGTATTTT | CASSYGFQGRTTDTQYF
TRBJ2-7 | NA | NA | TRBV13 | TGTGCCAGCAGCTTGACAGATTATCCCTACGAGCAGTACTTC | CASSLTDYPYEQYF
TRBJ2-7 | NA | few | TRBV5-3 | TGTGCCAGAAGGACTAAAGAGTATCCCTACGAGCAGTACTTC | CARRTKEYPYEQYF
TRBJ2-7 | NA | once | TRBV9 | TGTGCCAGCAGCGTAGAAGTTTTGAGTAACGAGCAGTACTTC | CASSVEVLSNEQYF
TRBJ2-7 | TRBD1 | NA | TRBV5-4 | TGTGCCAGCAGCTTGGGGGACAGGGCATGGGAGCAGTACTTC | CASSLGDRAWEQYF
TRBJ2-1 | TRBD2 | NA | TRBV25-1 | TGTGCCACCGGACTAGCGGGAGTTAATGAGCAGTTCTTC | CATGLAGVNEQFF
TRBJ1-1 | NA | NA | TRBV21-1 | TGTGCCAGCAGCCTTGTGAACACTGAAGCTTTCTTT | CASSLVNTEAFF
TRBJ2-2 | TRBD2 | NA | TRBV4-2 | TGTGCCAGCAGCCAAGAGACTAGCGGGAGGCTTATTACCGGGGAGCTGTTTTTT | CASSQETSGRLITGELFF
TRBJ2-3 | NA | NA | TRBV9 | TGTGCCAGCAGCGTCGGTCCAGGGAGCACAGATACGCAGTATTTT | CASSVGPGSTDTQYF
TRBJ2-1 | NA | NA | TRBV7-8 | TGTGCCAGCAGCTTAGTTTGGCGGGGAAGCTCCTACAATGAGCAGTTCTTC | CASSLVWRGSSYNEQFF
TRBJ1-5 | NA | NA | TRBV7-2 | TGTGCCAGCAGCTTAGAACTTCAGCCCCAGCATTTT | CASSLELQPQHF
TRBJ2-2 | NA | once | TRBV9 | TGTGCCAGCAGCTTTACAGAGAGTAACGGGGAGCTGTTTTTT | CASSFTESNGELFF
TRBJ2-5 | NA | NA | TRBV5-1 | TGCGCCAGCAGACGTACAGGAGAAGAGACCCAGTACTTC | CASRRTGEETQYF
TRBJ1-1 | NA | NA | TRBV6-2/TRBV6-3 | TGTGCCAGCACCCCCCGGGGGGACACTGAAGCTTTCTTT | CASTPRGDTEAFF
TRBJ1-3 | NA | once | TRBV30 | TGTGCCTGTACAGGGAGCTCTGGAAACACCATATATTTT | CACTGSSGNTIYF
TRBJ2-5 | NA | NA | TRBV28 | TGTGCCAGCAGTTTCGCCCGTGAACTGCAAGAGACCCAGTACTTC | CASSFARELQETQYF
TRBJ2-7 | NA | NA | TRBV5-1 | TGCGCCAGCAGTCTGGGGCAACTTTCCTACGAGCAGTACTTC | CASSLGQLSYEQYF
TRBJ1-1 | NA | once | TRBV7-9 | TGTGCCAGCAGCTTACAGAGGGAGGCTGAAGCTTTCTTT | CASSLQREAEAFF
TRBJ2-2 | TRBD1 | NA | TRBV29-1 | TGCAGCGACCCTACAGACAGGGTCGATACCGGGGAGCTGTTTTTT | CSDPTDRVDTGELFF
TRBJ2-1 | NA | NA | TRBV12-3/TRBV12-4 | TGTGCCAGCAGTTTACGGGATGAGCAGTTCTTC | CASSLRDEQFF
TRBJ1-1 | NA | NA | TRBV7-9 | TGTGCCAGCAGCTTAGAGCCGTCGGAAGCTTTCTTT | CASSLEPSEAFF
TRBJ2-5 | NA | once | TRBV10-1 | TGCGCCAGCAGTGAGTCCCCGGGGAGTCTAGAGACCCAGTACTTC | CASSESPGSLETQYF
TRBJ2-1 | TRBD2 | once | TRBV5-1 | TGCGCCAGCAGCTTGCGCGGGAGTATGTCACCTAGCTCCTACAATGAGCAGTTCTTC | CASSLRGSMSPSSYNEQFF
TRBJ2-5 | NA | NA | TRBV24-1 | TGTGCCACCAGTGATTTAGGGGGGGCGCAGGGGACCCAGTACTTC | CATSDLGGAQGTQYF
TRBJ2-7 | NA | NA | TRBV7-9 | TGTGCCAGCAGCTTTGCCCGAGATCGCTACGAGCAGTACTTC | CASSFARDRYEQYF
TRBJ1-6 | NA | NA | TRBV28 | TGTGCCAGCAGTTACAGGGAAAATTCACCCCTCCACTTT | CASSYRENSPLHF
TRBJ2-1 | TRBD1 | NA | TRBV3-1/TRBV3-2 | TGTGCCAGCAGCCAAGATAAGGACAGGAGCGACGTTAGCTCCTACAATGAGCAGTTCTTC | CASSQDKDRSDVSSYNEQFF
TRBJ1-2 | NA | few | TRBV6-2/TRBV6-3 | TGTGCCAGCAGTAAAAGACAGACCACTTATTCATATGGCTACACCTTC | CASSKRQTTYSYGYTF
TRBJ2-7 | TRBD1 | NA | TRBV30 | TGTGCCTGGACCTACAAGGACAGGAGCTCCTACGAGCAGTACTTC | CAWTYKDRSSYEQYF
TRBJ2-7 | NA | once | TRBV2 | TGTGCCAGCAGTGAAGGACTCCCTTTGATGTACGAGCAGTACTTC | CASSEGLPLMYEQYF
TRBJ2-7 | NA | few | TRBV7-7 | TGTGCCAGCAGCTTAGGACAGGCGCCGAGGACTGGGCAGTACTTC | CASSLGQAPRTGQYF
TRBJ1-1 | TRBD1 | NA | TRBV29-1 | TGCAGCGTTGATGGGGACAGGGGCATGAACACTGAAGCTTTCTTT | CSVDGDRGMNTEAFF